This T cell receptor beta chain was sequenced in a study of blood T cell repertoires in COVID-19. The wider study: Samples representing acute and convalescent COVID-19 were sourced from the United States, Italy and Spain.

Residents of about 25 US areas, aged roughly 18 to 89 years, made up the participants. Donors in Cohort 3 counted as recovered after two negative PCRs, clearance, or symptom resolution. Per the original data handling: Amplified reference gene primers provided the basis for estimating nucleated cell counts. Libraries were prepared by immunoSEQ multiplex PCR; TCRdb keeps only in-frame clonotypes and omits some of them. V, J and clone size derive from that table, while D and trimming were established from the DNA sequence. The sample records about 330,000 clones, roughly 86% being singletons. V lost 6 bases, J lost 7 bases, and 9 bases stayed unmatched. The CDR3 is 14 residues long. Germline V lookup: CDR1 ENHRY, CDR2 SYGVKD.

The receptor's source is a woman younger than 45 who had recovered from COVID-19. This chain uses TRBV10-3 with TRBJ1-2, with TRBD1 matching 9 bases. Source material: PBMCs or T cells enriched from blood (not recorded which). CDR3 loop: CAIRYNSDRGGYTF. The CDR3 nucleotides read TGTGCCATCAGGTATAACTCGGACAGGGGTGGCTACACCTTC.